The T cell receptor (beta chain) described here comes from a study of OX40 agonist ivuxolimab in advanced cancers. In regard to this clone: Antigen unknown.

The method was immunoSEQ multiplex PCR; TCRdb's version includes in-frame clones alone and lacks a portion of them. This sample has over 9,000 clones, with 79% found just once. Study-wide results and caveats: Some patients who did not respond also had low normalized T-cell clonal expansion.

The CDR3 totals 15 residues. V lost 2 bases and J lost 4; bases outside the gene matches: 4. Germline V gives CDR1 MNHNY, CDR2 SVGAGI (reference sequence). This sequence originates from an adult with an advanced solid tumor such as melanoma, head and neck, liver or kidney cancer. The chain recombines TRBV6-6 with TRBJ2-1; 8 bases are shared with TRBD2. Source: CD4+ or CD8+ T cells sorted from blood, taken in a trial of the OX40 agonist ivuxolimab. Written as DNA, the CDR3 is TGTGCCAGCAGTTACCCCAGCGGGAGATACAATGAGCAGTTCTTC. It specifies CASSYPSGRYNEQFF.